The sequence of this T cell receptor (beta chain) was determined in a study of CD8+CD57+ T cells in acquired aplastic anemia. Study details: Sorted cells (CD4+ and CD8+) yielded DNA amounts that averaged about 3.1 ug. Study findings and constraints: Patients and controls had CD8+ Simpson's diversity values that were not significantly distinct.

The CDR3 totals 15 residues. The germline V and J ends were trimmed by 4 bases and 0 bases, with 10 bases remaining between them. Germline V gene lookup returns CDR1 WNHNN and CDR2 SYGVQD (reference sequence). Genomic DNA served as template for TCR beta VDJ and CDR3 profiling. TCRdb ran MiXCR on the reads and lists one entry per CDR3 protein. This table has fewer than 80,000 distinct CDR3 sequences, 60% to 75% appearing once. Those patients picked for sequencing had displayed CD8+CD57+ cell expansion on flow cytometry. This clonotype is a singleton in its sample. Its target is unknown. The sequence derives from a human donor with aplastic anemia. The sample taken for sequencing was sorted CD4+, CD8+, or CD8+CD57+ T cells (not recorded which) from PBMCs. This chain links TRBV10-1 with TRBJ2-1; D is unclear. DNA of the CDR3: TGCGCCAGCAGTGTCGGGCAGAGCTCCTACAATGAGCAGTTCTTC. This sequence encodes CASSVGQSSYNEQFF.